What follows are 12 T cell receptor beta chains derived from one specimen sequenced in a study of blood T cell repertoires in COVID-19. Profiling relied on immunoSEQ multiplex PCR, and the TCRdb table lists in-frame clones only, not all of them. The data hold under 250,000 clones, with about 78% observed a single time. Sequencing used peripheral blood. All receptors come from a woman aged 70 to 79 with acute or convalescent COVID-19.

The J gene is TRBJ2-7, the V gene TRBV18; D gene ambiguous. The germline V and J ends were trimmed by 3 bases and 3 bases, with 21 bases remaining between them. CDR1 and CDR2 (germline): KGHSH, LQKENI. The CDR3 has 17 amino acids. This chain's CDR3 is CASSPPGLRANNYEQYF. The CDR3 bases are TGTGCCAGCTCACCGCCGGGTTTAAGAGCAAACAACTACGAGCAGTACTTC.

V is TRBV24-1 and J is TRBJ2-5; 9 positions agree with TRBD1. Unmatched junction bases numbered 4, after V lost 3 bases and J lost 3 bases. The CDR3 has 15 residues. Germline V gives CDR1 KGHDR, CDR2 SFDVKD. In DNA, the CDR3 is TGTGCCACCAGTGATGTTGGACAGGGGAAAGAGACCCAGTACTTC. Its protein is CATSDVGQGKETQYF.

V and J are TRBV7-6 and TRBJ1-2; D is perhaps TRBD1 (5 bases). V dropped 1 base and J dropped 5 bases, with 14 bases sitting between them. Germline CDR1 reads SGHVS; CDR2 reads FNYEAQ. This CDR3 is 15 amino acids long. The CDR3 region has the DNA TGTGCCAGCAGCTTAGATGGTTTAGGACAATATGGCTACACCTTC. Protein sequence: CASSLDGLGQYGYTF.

This clone was observed a few times. The chain couples TRBV4-2 to TRBJ1-5; TRBD1 matches 8 bases. The CDR3 has 16 residues. V shed 1 base, J shed 3 bases, and the junction held 5 bases outside the gene matches. CDR1 and CDR2 (germline): LGHNA, YNFKEQ. The CDR3 here is CASSQVRDRSNQPQHF. Here the CDR3 DNA reads TGTGCCAGCAGCCAAGTTAGGGACAGGTCCAATCAGCCCCAGCATTTT.

The chain combines TRBV7-6 with TRBJ2-2; 7 nucleotides line up with TRBD1. The germline CDR1 and CDR2 sequences are SGHVS and FNYEAQ. V dropped 1 base and J dropped 4; count of bases not matched to a gene: 12. This CDR3 comprises 18 residues. The CDR3 reads CASSLVGSTGYATGELFF. CDR3 bases: TGTGCCAGCAGCTTAGTAGGGTCGACAGGGTATGCCACCGGGGAGCTGTTTTTT.

The CDR3 DNA is TGCGCCAGCAGCTCTAGCCTCAGTTCGGGATTCTATGGCTACACCTTC. Encoded protein: CASSSSLSSGFYGYTF. V usage is TRBV4-1 and J usage is TRBJ1-2; D is uncertain. Trimming removed 5 bases from V and 4 bases from J, with 20 bases in between. Germline-derived CDR1 and CDR2 are MGHRA and YSYEKL. The CDR3 consists of 16 residues.

V is TRBV21-1 and J is TRBJ2-2; TRBD2, the table's D call, was not compared with the DNA. TRBV21-1 is reported as a pseudogene. The CDR3 covers 17 residues. The CDR3 sequence is CASSKELAGGGTGELFF. The CDR3 DNA is TGTGCCAGCAGCAAAGAACTAGCGGGAGGAGGAACCGGGGAGCTGTTTTTT.

This rearrangement joins TRBV6-5 to TRBJ1-2; 7 bases are a match to TRBD1. Trimming took 4 bases from V and 8 from J; bases not matched to a gene: 4. The CDR3 is 12 residues long. Germline V gives CDR1 MNHEY, CDR2 SVGAGI. The CDR3 loop is CASSSTGEGYTF. In nucleotides, the CDR3 is TGTGCCAGCAGTTCAACAGGGGAAGGCTACACCTTC.

This clone has a handful of counts. The chain links TRBV3-1 (or the pseudogene TRBV3-2) to TRBJ1-3; D might be TRBD1 (5 bases). The germline gives CDR1 LGHDT, CDR2 YNNKEL (reference sequence). The V end lost 0 bases, the J end lost 0 bases, and 6 bases lay between the germline ends. This CDR3 comprises 15 residues. For the CDR3, the DNA is TGTGCCAGCAGCCAAGATGGGGCCTCTGGAAACACCATATATTTT. Its translation is CASSQDGASGNTIYF.

The chain employs TRBV20-1 and TRBJ1-1, with D unresolved. Germline lookup yields CDR1 DFQATT and CDR2 SNEGSKA (reference sequence). The V end was cut by 3 bases, the J end by 11 bases, with 7 bases between. The CDR3 contains 9 residues. CDR3 sequence: CSASIPAFF. In DNA, the CDR3 is TGCAGTGCTAGTATCCCTGCTTTCTTT.

The J gene is TRBJ2-1, the V gene TRBV7-2, with 9 bases fitting TRBD2. Germline V gene lookup returns CDR1 SGHTA and CDR2 FQGNSA. This CDR3 spans 17 amino acids. V dropped 1 base and J dropped 9; count of bases not matched to a gene: 13. The CDR3 reads CASSLVGASGKRSEQFF. For the CDR3, the DNA is TGTGCCAGCAGCTTAGTCGGGGCTAGCGGGAAGAGGAGTGAGCAGTTCTTC.

CDR3 sequence reads: CASSPPGTVDEKLFF. In DNA form, the CDR3 reads TGTGCCAGCTCACCACCAGGGACAGTAGATGAAAAACTGTTTTTT. The rearrangement joins TRBV18 to TRBJ1-4; 7 positions agree with TRBD1. This CDR3 contains 15 residues. Germline assignment: CDR1 KGHSH and CDR2 LQKENI. The V and J ends lost 0 bases and 6 bases, in that order; junction bases with no gene match: 4.